In its sample, the clone carrying this T cell receptor (beta chain) was seen a few times. What it recognizes is unknown. These data belong to a study of blood T cells in healthy people across ages. Study conclusions and caveats: Naive and antigen-experienced cells could not be conclusively compared, given unsorted PBMCs.

Through a sample-barcoded 5' primer and a J-beta primer mix, a second PCR was run for roughly 6 to 12 cycles. Paired-end reads containing CDR3 totaled no fewer than 3 million for each sample. TCRdb re-analysed the 5' RACE reads in MiXCR, keeping a single row per CDR3 protein. The data hold around 900,000 distinct CDR3 sequences, with 25% to 35% observed a single time. Source material: blood. This receptor was taken from a woman older than 75 in good health.

CDR3 sequence (DNA): TGTGCCAGCAGCCCTAGGGACAGCAGCTTCTATGGCTACACCTTC. It codes for CASSPRDSSFYGYTF. The J gene is TRBJ1-2, the V gene TRBV5-6; 7 bases are a match to TRBD1. V lost 4 bases to trimming and J lost 4 bases; unmatched junction nucleotides: 10. CDR3 length equals 15 residues. Looked up from germline, CDR1 is SGHDT and CDR2 is YYEEEE.